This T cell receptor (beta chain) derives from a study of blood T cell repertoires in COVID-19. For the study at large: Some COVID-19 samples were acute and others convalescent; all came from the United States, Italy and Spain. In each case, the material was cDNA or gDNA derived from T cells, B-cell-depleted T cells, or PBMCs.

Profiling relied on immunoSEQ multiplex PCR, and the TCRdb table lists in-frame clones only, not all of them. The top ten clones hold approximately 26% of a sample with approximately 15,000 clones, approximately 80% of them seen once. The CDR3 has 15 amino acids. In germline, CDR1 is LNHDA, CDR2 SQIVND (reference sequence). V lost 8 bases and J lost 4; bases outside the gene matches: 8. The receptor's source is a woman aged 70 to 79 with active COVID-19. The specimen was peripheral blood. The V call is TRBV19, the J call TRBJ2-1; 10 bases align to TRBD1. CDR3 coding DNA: TGTGCCAGTGGGCCGGGGACAGGGGTGTACAATGAGCAGTTCTTC. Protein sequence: CASGPGTGVYNEQFF.